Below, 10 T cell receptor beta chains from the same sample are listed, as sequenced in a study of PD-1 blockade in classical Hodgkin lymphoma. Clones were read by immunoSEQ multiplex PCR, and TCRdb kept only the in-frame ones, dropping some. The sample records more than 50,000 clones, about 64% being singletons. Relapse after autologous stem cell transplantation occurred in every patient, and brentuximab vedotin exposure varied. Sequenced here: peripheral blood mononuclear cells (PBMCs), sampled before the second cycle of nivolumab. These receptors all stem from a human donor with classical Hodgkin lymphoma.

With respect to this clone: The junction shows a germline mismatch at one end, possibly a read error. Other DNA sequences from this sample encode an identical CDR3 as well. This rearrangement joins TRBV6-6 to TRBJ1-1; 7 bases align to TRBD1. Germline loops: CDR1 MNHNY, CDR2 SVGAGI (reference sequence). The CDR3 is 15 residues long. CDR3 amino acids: CASSTPGTVNTEAFF. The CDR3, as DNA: TGTGCTAGCAGCACCCCCGGGACAGTGAACACTGAAGCTTTCTTT.

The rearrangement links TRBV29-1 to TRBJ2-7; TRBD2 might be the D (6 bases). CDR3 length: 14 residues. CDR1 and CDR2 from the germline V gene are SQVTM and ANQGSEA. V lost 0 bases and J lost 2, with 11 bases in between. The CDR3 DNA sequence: TGCAGCGTTGAAGAGGTCGGGGGTCCCTACGAGCAGTACTTC. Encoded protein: CSVEEVGGPYEQYF.

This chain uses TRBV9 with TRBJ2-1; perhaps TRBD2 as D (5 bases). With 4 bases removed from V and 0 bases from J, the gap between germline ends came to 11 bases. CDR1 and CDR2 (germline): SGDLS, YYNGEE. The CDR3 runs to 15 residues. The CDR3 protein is CASSTLRGSYNEQFF. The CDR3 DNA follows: TGTGCCAGCAGCACCCTCCGGGGCTCCTACAATGAGCAGTTCTTC.

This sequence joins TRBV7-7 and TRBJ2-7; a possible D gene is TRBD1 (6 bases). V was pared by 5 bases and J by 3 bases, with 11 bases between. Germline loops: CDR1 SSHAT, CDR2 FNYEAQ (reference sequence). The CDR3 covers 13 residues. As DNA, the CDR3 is TGTGCCAGCAGCCCATCGACAGGCTACGAGCAGTACTTC. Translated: CASSPSTGYEQYF.

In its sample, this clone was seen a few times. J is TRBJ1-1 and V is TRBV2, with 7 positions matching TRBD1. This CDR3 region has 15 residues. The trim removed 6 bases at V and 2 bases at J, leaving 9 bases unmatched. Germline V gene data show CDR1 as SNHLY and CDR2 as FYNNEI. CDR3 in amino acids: CASSLETGINTEAFF. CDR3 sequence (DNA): TGTGCCAGCAGCCTCGAGACAGGGATAAACACTGAAGCTTTCTTT.

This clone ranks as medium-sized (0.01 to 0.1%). This CDR3 is CASSQESQTDTLYEQYF. In DNA form, the CDR3 reads TGCGCCAGCAGCCAAGAGTCTCAGACGGACACCCTCTACGAGCAGTACTTC. V gene TRBV4-1 combines with J gene TRBJ2-7, with a tentative D call TRBD1 (5 bases). The CDR3 covers 17 residues. V shed 0 bases and J shed 3 bases, with 18 bases lying between them. Germline lookup yields CDR1 MGHRA and CDR2 YSYEKL.

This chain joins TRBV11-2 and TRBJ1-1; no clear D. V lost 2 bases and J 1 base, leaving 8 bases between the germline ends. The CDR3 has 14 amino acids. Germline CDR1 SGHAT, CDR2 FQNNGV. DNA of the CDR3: TGTGCCAGCAGCTTAACGGCGGGGAACACTGAAGCTTTCTTT. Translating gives CASSLTAGNTEAFF.

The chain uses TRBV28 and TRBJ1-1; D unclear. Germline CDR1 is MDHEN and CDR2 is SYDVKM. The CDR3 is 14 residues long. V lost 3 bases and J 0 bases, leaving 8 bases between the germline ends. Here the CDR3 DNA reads TGTGCCAGCAGTTTGGTGGTAGTGAACACTGAAGCTTTCTTT. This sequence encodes CASSLVVVNTEAFF. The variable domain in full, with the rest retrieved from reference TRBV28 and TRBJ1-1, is DVKVTQSSRYLVKRTGEKVFLECVQDMDHENMFWYRQDPGLGLRLIYFSYDVKMKEKGDIPEGYSVSREKKERFSLILESASTNQTSMYLCASSLVVVNTEAFFGQGTRLTVV.

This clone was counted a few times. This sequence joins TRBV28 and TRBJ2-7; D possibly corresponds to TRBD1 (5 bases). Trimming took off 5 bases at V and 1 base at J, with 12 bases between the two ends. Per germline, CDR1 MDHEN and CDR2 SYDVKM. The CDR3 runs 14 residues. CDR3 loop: CASSPQGPSYEQYF. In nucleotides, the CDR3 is TGTGCCAGCAGTCCCCAGGGCCCATCCTACGAGCAGTACTTC.

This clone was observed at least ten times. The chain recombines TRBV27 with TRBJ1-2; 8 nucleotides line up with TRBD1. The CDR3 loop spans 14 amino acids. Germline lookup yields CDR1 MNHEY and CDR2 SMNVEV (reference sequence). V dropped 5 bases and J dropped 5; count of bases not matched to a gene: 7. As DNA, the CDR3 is TGTGCCAGCAGTCAGGACAGGGAAGGGTATGGCTACACCTTC. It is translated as CASSQDREGYGYTF.